These T cell receptor beta chains were read from a single sample in a study of blood T cell repertoires in COVID-19. Here immunoSEQ multiplex PCR was the method, and the copy in TCRdb shows in-frame clones only, minus some. Of tens of thousands of clones in the sample, 85% to 95% are singletons; the top ten hold roughly 13%. The sequencing input was peripheral blood. The origin of the receptors is a human donor in a cohort sampled during active COVID-19. Each CDR3 is given with its conserved first and last residue. A D gene is named only where the DNA matches it firmly. The size entry is marked missing in some rows and otherwise reads once, few, many or a size class.

TRBJ1-2 | . | . | TRBV21-1 | TGTGCCAGCAGCGCCCGGGGGAGCCATGGCTACACCTTC | CASSARGSHGYTF
TRBJ2-7 | . | . | TRBV6-1 | TGTGCCAGCAGTGAAAGCCCCCAATGGTCCACCTACGAGCAGTACTTC | CASSESPQWSTYEQYF
TRBJ1-4 | . | . | TRBV9 | TGTGCCAGCAGCGGAATGGGAGCGGGCGGGGAAAAACTGTTTTTT | CASSGMGAGGEKLFF
TRBJ1-4 | . | TRBD1 | TRBV5-1 | TGCGCCAGCAGGAAGACGGGACAGGGTCGGGGCGGCGAAAAACTGTTTTTT | CASRKTGQGRGGEKLFF
TRBJ2-3 | . | TRBD2 | TRBV28 | TGTGCCAGCCTCGCGGGAGGGTCCGCAGATACGCAGTATTTT | CASLAGGSADTQYF
TRBJ2-7 | . | TRBD1 | TRBV27 | TGTGCCAGCAGTCCCCGCCAGGGGGCATACGAGCAGTACTTC | CASSPRQGAYEQYF
TRBJ2-5 | . | . | TRBV9 | TGTGCCAGCAGCGTCTCCCCCTCGACTAGGTTTGAGACCCAGTACTTC | CASSVSPSTRFETQYF
TRBJ2-7 | few | . | TRBV7-8 | TGTGCCAGCAGCTTAGTAGGCAGCGATTACGAGCAGTACTTC | CASSLVGSDYEQYF
TRBJ1-2 | . | TRBD1 | TRBV5-4 | TGTGCCAGCAGCTGGGGAGCCCCGACAGGGGCTATCTATGGCTACACCTTC | CASSWGAPTGAIYGYTF
TRBJ2-1 | . | TRBD2 | TRBV13 | TGTGCCAGCAGCCCGCAAGCGGGAGGGCCGTTTGGTGAGCAGTTCTTC | CASSPQAGGPFGEQFF
TRBJ2-1 | . | . | TRBV5-4 | TGTGCCAGCAGCTTGGATCAGGGTTTAAGAGCGGAGCAGTTCTTC | CASSLDQGLRAEQFF
TRBJ2-7 | . | . | TRBV4-1 | TGCGCCAGCAGCCTCTCAAGACAGTACGAGCAGTACTTC | CASSLSRQYEQYF
TRBJ1-6 | . | . | TRBV19 | TGTGCCAGTACCTTCTCCCATAATTCACCCCTCCACTTT | CASTFSHNSPLHF
TRBJ1-5 | . | . | TRBV19 | TGTGCCAGTAGTCCTACTAGGAGCAATCAGCCCCAGCATTTT | CASSPTRSNQPQHF
TRBJ2-5 | . | TRBD1 | TRBV3-1/TRBV3-2 | TGTGCCAGCAGCCCATCGCCGGGACAGGCCACCCAAGAGACCCAGTACTTC | CASSPSPGQATQETQYF
TRBJ2-1 | few | . | TRBV19 | TGTGCCAGTAGCGCGAGCTCCTACAATGAGCAGTTCTTC | CASSASSYNEQFF
TRBJ2-5 | . | . | TRBV27 | TGTGCCAGCAGTTTGACAGGTCCGCAAGAGACCCAGTACTTC | CASSLTGPQETQYF
TRBJ1-5 | . | . | TRBV19 | TGTGCCAGTAGTGGGGACACTGACAATCAGCCCCAGCATTTT | CASSGDTDNQPQHF
TRBJ2-1 | . | TRBD2 | TRBV19 | TGTGCCAGTAGTAGTAGCGGGAGGGCCGGGGTTGGCGAGCAGTTCTTC | CASSSSGRAGVGEQFF
TRBJ2-5 | . | TRBD1 | TRBV5-1 | TGCGCCAGCACCCGACAGGGAAGAGTGGAAGAGACCCAGTACTTC | CASTRQGRVEETQYF
TRBJ1-1 | . | . | TRBV5-1 | TGCGCCAGCAGCTTGTTGTCAAATACAAACACTGAAGCTTTCTTT | CASSLLSNTNTEAFF
TRBJ2-7 | . | . | TRBV7-2 | TGTGCCAGCAGCTTAGCGTCACAGGCCTACGAGCAGTACTTC | CASSLASQAYEQYF
TRBJ2-7 | . | TRBD2 | TRBV18 | TGTGCCAGCTCAAGGACTAGCGGGAGGGCCCACGAGCAGTACTTC | CASSRTSGRAHEQYF
TRBJ1-3 | . | . | TRBV28 | TGTGCCAGCAGCAAACGGGACTTTAGGGCCTCTGGAAACACCATATATTTT | CASSKRDFRASGNTIYF